The next 26 T cell receptor beta chains were all read from a single sample in a study of cytomegalovirus exposure and HLA in healthy donors. Both 60 Vbeta primers and 13 Jbeta primers went into the PCR. Sequenced by immunoSEQ multiplex PCR; TCRdb stores in-frame clones only, minus some. Of some 130,000 clones listed, 70% to 80% are singletons. Sequences were obtained from PBMCs. These receptors all stem from a human donor in good health.

The chain is built from TRBV28 and TRBJ2-7, with 7 bases aligning to TRBD2. The CDR3 length is 17 residues. CDR1 is MDHEN and CDR2 is SYDVKM in the germline V gene. V gave up 7 bases and J gave up 4 bases; unmatched junction bases: 19. The CDR3 sequence is CASKFGGGPRGLYEQYF. For the CDR3, the DNA is TGTGCCAGCAAATTCGGGGGAGGGCCTCGGGGCTTGTACGAGCAGTACTTC.

This clone was seen a few times. The V call is TRBV13, the J call TRBJ2-7; 8 bases line up with TRBD2. J lost 0 bases, V lost 6 bases, and 4 bases had no gene match. The CDR3 runs to 14 residues. The V gene's germline CDR1 is PRHDT and CDR2 FYEKMQ (reference sequence). The CDR3 is CASRRGGLSYEQYF. The CDR3 DNA follows: TGTGCCAGCAGACGCGGGGGGCTCTCCTACGAGCAGTACTTC.

This chain links TRBV21-1 with TRBJ1-1. TRBV21-1 is a pseudogene locus. The CDR3 is made up of 14 amino acids. This chain's CDR3 is CASSWRAGRAEAFF. CDR3 DNA sequence: TGTGCCAGCAGTTGGCGGGCGGGGAGGGCTGAAGCTTTCTTT.

This sequence joins TRBV25-1 and TRBJ2-4; the D gene is possibly TRBD1 (6 bases). Trimming took off 4 bases at V and 7 bases at J, with 11 bases between the two ends. Germline CDR1 reads MGHDK; CDR2 reads SYGVNS. There are 13 residues in the CDR3. The CDR3: CASSGTVGNIQYF. The CDR3 DNA reads TGTGCCAGCAGTGGGACAGTGGGGAACATTCAGTACTTC.

This clone has only a few counts. The chain couples TRBV6-5 to TRBJ2-4, with TRBD1 identical over 7 bases. J gave up 4 bases and V 6 bases, and 6 bases lay outside the gene matches. Germline V gives CDR1 MNHEY, CDR2 SVGAGI. This CDR3 is 14 amino acids long. The CDR3 bases are TGTGCCAGCAGCCAGGGGACAGAGAAAAACATTCAGTACTTC. Its protein is CASSQGTEKNIQYF.

This clone was detected only a few times. The chain couples TRBV28 to TRBJ2-7, with 7 positions matching TRBD1. The CDR3 is made up of 15 amino acids. Looked up from germline, CDR1 is MDHEN and CDR2 is SYDVKM. After removal of 1 base from V and 3 bases from J, the junction contained 6 bases not matched to a gene. CDR3 amino acids: CASSLSGQTLYEQYF. DNA for the CDR3: TGTGCCAGCAGTTTATCGGGACAGACACTCTACGAGCAGTACTTC.

This rearrangement joins TRBV27 to TRBJ1-2; D remains ambiguous. Germline CDR1 is MNHEY and CDR2 is SMNVEV (reference sequence). V gave up 5 bases and J gave up 7 bases, with 17 bases separating them. The CDR3 sequence is 14 residues long. CDR3 protein: CASSPFYEGGGYTF. The CDR3 DNA reads TGTGCCAGCAGTCCCTTTTATGAGGGTGGTGGCTACACCTTC.

The CDR3 DNA sequence: TGTGCCAGCAGGATGACAGGGGCAGATACGCAGTATTTT. Translation: CASRMTGADTQYF. The rearrangement joins TRBV7-3 to TRBJ2-3, with TRBD1 matching over 8 bases. V lost 6 bases to trimming and J lost 4 bases; unmatched junction nucleotides: 3. This CDR3 region has 13 residues. Per the germline V gene, CDR1 is SGHTA and CDR2 is FQGTGA.

This clone was seen only a few times. The V gene is TRBV18, the J gene TRBJ1-5; unclear D gene. V lost 3 bases, J lost 1 base, and 16 bases lay in between. Germline V CDR1 and CDR2: KGHSH, LQKENI. The CDR3 loop spans 17 amino acids. In DNA form, the CDR3 reads TGTGCCAGCTCACCGACCTCCGGGAGTGGGAGCAATCAGCCCCAGCATTTT. Translation: CASSPTSGSGSNQPQHF.

The rearrangement joins TRBV4-1 to TRBJ2-1, with a weak D call TRBD2 (7 bases). Germline CDR1 is MGHRA and CDR2 is YSYEKL. There are 19 residues in the CDR3. V lost 2 bases and J lost 8, with 28 bases in between. This CDR3 is CASSQKAGAERTRRDEQFF. The DNA for the CDR3 is TGCGCCAGCAGCCAAAAGGCGGGGGCAGAAAGGACCCGTAGGGATGAGCAGTTCTTC.

The rearrangement joins TRBV6-1 to TRBJ2-1; TRBD1 matches 7 bases. Germline V gene lookup returns CDR1 MNHNS and CDR2 SASEGT. V shed 2 bases and J 11 bases; nucleotides not matched to a gene: 9. The CDR3 is 14 residues long. The CDR3 DNA reads TGTGCCAGCAGTGAAATCAGGGGGTTATCCCAGCAGTTCTTC. It encodes CASSEIRGLSQQFF.

The chain uses TRBV27 and TRBJ2-7; 9 bases fit TRBD2. J was trimmed by 0 bases and V by 2 bases; bases with no gene match: 11. CDR1 and CDR2 (germline): MNHEY, SMNVEV (reference sequence). The CDR3 has 18 residues. The CDR3 loop is CASSLRGSSGAFSYEQYF. The CDR3 DNA reads as TGTGCCAGCAGTTTACGCGGGTCTAGCGGGGCCTTCTCCTACGAGCAGTACTTC.

The chain couples TRBV6-6 to TRBJ1-2, with 7 nucleotides matching TRBD1. This CDR3 region has 13 residues. V was pared by 0 bases and J by 6 bases, with 1 base of the junction left unmatched. CDR1 is MNHNY and CDR2 is SVGAGI in the germline V gene (reference sequence). The CDR3 nucleotides read TGTGCCAGCAGTTACTCCGGGACAGATGGCTACACCTTC. Protein product: CASSYSGTDGYTF.

The V call is TRBV7-7, the J call TRBJ1-5, with TRBD1 as a possible D gene (6 bases). The CDR3 is made up of 17 amino acids. CDR1 SSHAT and CDR2 FNYEAQ come from the germline V gene (reference sequence). Trimming took off 4 bases at V and 2 bases at J, with 18 bases between the two ends. The CDR3 protein is CASSYSLQGWGNQPQHF. Written as DNA, the CDR3 is TGTGCCAGCAGCTATTCATTACAGGGTTGGGGCAATCAGCCCCAGCATTTT.

The chain joins TRBV7-9 to TRBJ2-1; TRBD2 matches 10 bases. Germline loops: CDR1 SEHNR, CDR2 FQNEAQ (reference sequence). The CDR3 is made up of 17 amino acids. V lost 4 bases, J lost 3 bases, and 9 bases stayed unmatched. The CDR3 here is CASSWTSGEGGYNEQFF. DNA of the CDR3: TGTGCCAGCAGCTGGACTAGCGGTGAGGGGGGCTACAATGAGCAGTTCTTC.

V gene TRBV6-1 combines with J gene TRBJ1-6; perhaps TRBD1 as D (5 bases). V was pared by 3 bases and J by 7 bases, with 10 bases between. The germline V gene encodes CDR1 MNHNS and CDR2 SASEGT. CDR3 length equals 14 residues. CDR3 nucleotides: TGTGCCAGCAGTGATAGGCAGGGCAATTCACCCCTCCACTTT. It encodes CASSDRQGNSPLHF.

This clone has more than one count but fewer than ten. The chain links TRBV6-1 to TRBJ1-1; 8 positions agree with TRBD1. V lost 6 bases and J lost 5; bases outside the gene matches: 5. From germline, CDR1 is MNHNS and CDR2 SASEGT. This CDR3 comprises 13 residues. In DNA form, the CDR3 reads TGTGCCAGCAGCCAGACAGGGGATACTGAAGCTTTCTTT. This translates into CASSQTGDTEAFF.

The chain employs TRBV11-2 and TRBJ2-1, with TRBD1 matching 10 bases. With V trimmed by 1 base and J by 4 bases, 7 bases remained unmatched. The CDR3 extends over 17 amino acids. Germline lookup yields CDR1 SGHAT and CDR2 FQNNGV. Here the CDR3 DNA reads TGTGCCAGCAGCTTAGCCGGGACAGGGGTCAGTTACAATGAGCAGTTCTTC. The encoded protein is CASSLAGTGVSYNEQFF.

This clone turned up a few times. This rearrangement joins TRBV4-3 to TRBJ1-3; D is ambiguous. The germline CDR1 and CDR2 sequences are LGHNA and YSLEER. The CDR3 is 16 residues long. Deletions cut 1 base from V and 4 bases from J, with 14 bases between. The DNA of the CDR3 is TGCGCCAGCAGCCAAGTTTTATCTGTCGGGGGAAACACCATATATTTT. Its protein product is CASSQVLSVGGNTIYF.

V gene TRBV9 combines with J gene TRBJ1-3; D gene ambiguous. The CDR3 runs to 17 residues. V lost 3 bases, J lost 7 bases, and 23 bases lay in between. Per germline, CDR1 SGDLS and CDR2 YYNGEE. The CDR3 nucleotides are TGTGCCAGCAGCGCAAGTCCCGGGAACAACAATCCCAACACCATATATTTT. This gives the protein CASSASPGNNNPNTIYF.

V and J are TRBV7-9 and TRBJ2-5; tentatively, D is TRBD1 (7 bases). The ends were cut back, 5 bases at V and 3 bases at J, with 13 bases in the middle. The germline V gene has CDR1 SEHNR and CDR2 FQNEAQ (reference sequence). The CDR3 covers 14 residues. Here the CDR3 DNA reads TGTGCCAGCAGCGGGGGGACAGAGAAAGAGACCCAGTACTTC. Amino acids: CASSGGTEKETQYF.

In its sample, this clone was seen once. This chain joins TRBV7-7 and TRBJ2-2; 9 nucleotides agree with TRBD2. Germline lookup yields CDR1 SSHAT and CDR2 FNYEAQ (reference sequence). This CDR3 spans 18 amino acids. Trimming cost V 1 base and J 2 bases; bases outside gene matches: 8. CDR3 DNA: TGTGCCAGCAGCTTAGGGGGCATGCTAGCGGGAAACACCGGGGAGCTGTTTTTT. This translates into CASSLGGMLAGNTGELFF.

The V and J genes are TRBV19 and TRBJ2-2; 10 nucleotides line up with TRBD2. V was pared by 5 bases and J by 8 bases, with 8 bases of the junction left unmatched. This CDR3 has 15 amino acids. CDR1 and CDR2 (germline): LNHDA, SQIVND (reference sequence). This CDR3 is CASSAIAGGSGELFF. CDR3 DNA sequence: TGTGCCAGTAGTGCAATAGCGGGGGGCTCGGGGGAGCTGTTTTTT.

The rearrangement uses TRBV2 and TRBJ1-5; TRBD1 might be the D (5 bases). The CDR3 sequence is 15 residues long. Germline assignment: CDR1 SNHLY and CDR2 FYNNEI. The V gene lost 1 base and the J gene lost 5 bases, with 12 bases spanning the gap. The CDR3 here is CASSEEGRVYQPQHF. In nucleotides, the CDR3 is TGTGCCAGCAGTGAAGAGGGGCGCGTTTATCAGCCCCAGCATTTT.

CDR3 sequence reads: CASSKLAGVNEQYF. The CDR3 DNA reads as TGTGCCAGCAGTAAACTAGCGGGAGTCAACGAGCAGTACTTC. The chain employs TRBV6-5 and TRBJ2-7; 11 positions agree with TRBD2. In germline, CDR1 is MNHEY, CDR2 SVGAGI. The trim removed 5 bases at V and 5 bases at J, leaving 5 bases unmatched. CDR3 length equals 14 residues.

The chain uses TRBV30 and TRBJ2-1, with D possibly matching TRBD1 (6 bases). V shed 0 bases and J shed 6 bases, with 12 bases lying between them. The CDR3 consists of 14 residues. Germline CDR1 reads GTSNPN; CDR2 reads SVGIG (reference sequence). CDR3 sequence (DNA): TGTGCCTGGAGTGTACGGGTGGGGGCCAATGAGCAGTTCTTC. It is translated as CAWSVRVGANEQFF.